The clone carrying this T cell receptor beta chain was counted at least ten times. Its antigen is not known. CDR1 and CDR2 (germline): KGHDR, SFDVKD. The CDR3 spans 16 residues. V shed 5 bases, J shed 5 bases, and the junction held 11 bases outside the gene matches. This record belongs to a study of regulatory T cells in long-lasting Graves disease. Building the TCR beta libraries relied on iRepertoire HTBI primers, and CDR3 regions underwent Arm-PCR. One entry per CDR3 protein, called by TCRdb with MiXCR from the multiplex PCR reads. The repertoire has about 540,000 distinct CDR3 sequences, roughly 13% of them found once; the top ten carry roughly a tenth. The study, taken as a whole, reports: Repertoires from persistent disease leaned toward TRBV28, TRBJ1-2 and TRBJ2-5.

Time point in this sample: newly diagnosed GD, antithyroid drugs for less than 3 months. The TCR library was prepared using RNA isolated from PBMCs. These data are also associated with another study on T cells in Graves' hyperthyroidism and ophthalmopathy.

The clonotype originates from a man aged 25-40 years with Graves disease. The material was peripheral blood mononuclear cells (PBMCs), obtained at new diagnosis, from a patient treated with antithyroid drugs. The chain combines TRBV24-1 with TRBJ2-1; TRBD2 matches at 7 bases. In nucleotides, the CDR3 is TGTGCCACCAGTGGACGTGCGGGAGTGGGCCACAATGAGCAGTTCTTC. It translates to CATSGRAGVGHNEQFF.